These T cell receptor beta chains were read from a single sample in a study of breast tumors, draining lymph nodes, adjacent tissues. TCRdb used MiXCR to reprocess the multiplex PCR reads, holding one entry per CDR3 protein. The table includes about 100,000 distinct CDR3 sequences, about 20% detected once. Material for sequencing was axillary lymph node tissue. The source is a female donor with breast cancer. Some clones in this sample may be carry-over from other donors' samples. Both conserved end residues are part of each CDR3. The order of the fields is D gene, clone size, J gene, V gene, CDR3 DNA, CDR3 protein. D genes are given only for firm matches. Clone sizes are given selectively: once, few, many, or a class where the clone is expanded.

>.|.|TRBJ2-7|TRBV18
TGTGCCAGCTCACGGGGCAGCTCCTACGAGCAGTACTTC
CASSRGSSYEQYF
>.|few|TRBJ2-3|TRBV6-1
TGTGCCAGCAGTGAACTGTCGTTGGTTCCAGATACGCAGTATTTT
CASSELSLVPDTQYF
>.|.|TRBJ1-5|TRBV28
TGTGCCAGCAGTGGGCCCTGGGAGGCAAATCAGCCCCAGCATTTT
CASSGPWEANQPQHF
>.|.|TRBJ1-5|TRBV3-1
TGTGCCAGCAGCCAAGGACCCGACCTAATCAAGCCCCAGCATTTT
CASSQGPDLIKPQHF
>.|many|TRBJ1-4|TRBV9
TGTGCCAGCAGCGTAGGAAAGGGAAGGGAGAAACTGTTTTTT
CASSVGKGREKLFF
>.|many|TRBJ2-3|TRBV12-3/TRBV12-4
TGTGCCAGCAGTTTAGCGGGGGGGCAGGGAGATACGCAGTATTTT
CASSLAGGQGDTQYF
>.|many|TRBJ2-5|TRBV5-1
TGCGCCAGCAGCTTGGGTCTGGGGACAAAAGAGACCCAGTACTTC
CASSLGLGTKETQYF
>.|many|TRBJ2-7|TRBV6-5
TGTGCCAGCAGGGAAAGCTCCTACGAGCAGTACTTC
CASRESSYEQYF
>.|many|TRBJ1-5|TRBV19
TGTGCCAGTAGTTCGGTGTCTCAGCCCCAGCATTTT
CASSSVSQPQHF
>.|many|TRBJ1-2|TRBV6-2/TRBV6-3
TGTGCCAGCAGTTACCCGGCAGCCTATGGCTACACCTTC
CASSYPAAYGYTF
>TRBD1|many|TRBJ2-7|TRBV6-1
TGTGCCAGCAGTGAAGCATGGACAGGGGGCTACGAGCAGTACTTC
CASSEAWTGGYEQYF
>.|.|TRBJ2-5|TRBV13
TGTGCCAGCGGCTTATCGGCCGCGGAGACCCAGTACTTC
CASGLSAAETQYF
>TRBD2|many|TRBJ2-1|TRBV7-7
TGTGCTAGCAGCTTCGGACTAGCGGGAGCGGATGAGCAGTTCTTC
CASSFGLAGADEQFF
>.|many|TRBJ2-5|TRBV5-1
TGCGCCAGCAGCGCAGACCCGACCGGGACACCACCTGTAGAGACCCAGTACTTC
CASSADPTGTPPVETQYF
>.|many|TRBJ1-2|TRBV12-3/TRBV12-4
TGTGCCAGCAGTAATCCAGGGGATGGCTACACCTTC
CASSNPGDGYTF
>TRBD2|many|TRBJ2-7|TRBV12-3/TRBV12-4
TGTGCCAGCAGTTTTTACCCAAGGTGGGAGGGCCGTGGCTACGAGCAGTACTTC
CASSFYPRWEGRGYEQYF
>.|many|TRBJ1-2|TRBV6-5
TGTGCCAGCAGTTACTCAAAGGACTATGGCTACACCTTC
CASSYSKDYGYTF
>.|many|TRBJ2-1|TRBV4-1
TGCGCCAGCAGCCAAGCCGGGGGACAGTACAATGAGCAGTTCTTC
CASSQAGGQYNEQFF
>TRBD1|many|TRBJ1-2|TRBV5-1
TGCGCCAGCAGCTTTGGGACAGGCTATGGCTACACCTTC
CASSFGTGYGYTF
>TRBD1|many|TRBJ1-2|TRBV6-5
TGTGCCAGCAGTCTCCAGGGACAGGGGGATGGCTACACCTTC
CASSLQGQGDGYTF
>TRBD1|many|TRBJ2-1|TRBV5-1
TGCGCCAGCAGCTCCGGACAGGGGGCTAACAATGAGCAGTTCTTC
CASSSGQGANNEQFF
>TRBD1|many|TRBJ1-2|TRBV6-5
TGTGCCAGCACCCCGGGGACAGGGCCTAACTATGGCTACACCTTC
CASTPGTGPNYGYTF
>.|many|TRBJ2-3|TRBV20-1
TGCAGTGCTAACGGGCTAGGGACGCAGTATTTT
CSANGLGTQYF
>TRBD1|few|TRBJ2-1|TRBV27
TGTGCCAGCAGTTTCGGGACAGGCTACAATGAGCAGTTCTTC
CASSFGTGYNEQFF
>.|many|TRBJ1-5|TRBV2
TGTGCCAGCAGGGGGGAAGTAAATCAGCCCCAGCATTTT
CASRGEVNQPQHF
>.|.|TRBJ2-2|TRBV5-4
TGTGCGACTGAAAACACCGGGGAGCTGTTTTTT
CATENTGELFF
>.|many|TRBJ2-3|TRBV6-1
TGTGCCAGCTTATCGCGGGGAACTAGCACAGATACGCAGTATTTT
CASLSRGTSTDTQYF
>TRBD2|many|TRBJ2-1|TRBV5-4
TGTGCCAGCAGCAGGGGACTAGCGGGAGGAGGGTTGAATGAGCAGTTCTTC
CASSRGLAGGGLNEQFF
>.|many|TRBJ2-5|TRBV6-4
TGTGCCAGCAGTGACGGCAAAAGAGAGACCCAGTACTTC
CASSDGKRETQYF
>.|few|TRBJ2-1|TRBV5-5
TGTGCCAGCAGCTTGTTCGTGGGGGGTGAGCAGTTCTTC
CASSLFVGGEQFF
>.|many|TRBJ2-1|TRBV5-1
TGCGCCAGCAGCTTGGGGCGGAACAATGAGCAGTTCTTC
CASSLGRNNEQFF
>TRBD2|many|TRBJ2-7|TRBV20-1
TGCAGTGCTAGTAACCTAGCGGGGAGCGAGCAGTACTTC
CSASNLAGSEQYF
>.|many|TRBJ2-7|TRBV4-1
TGCGCCAGCAGCGAGGGCCCTTCCTACGAGCAGTACTTC
CASSEGPSYEQYF
>.|many|TRBJ2-3|TRBV13
TGTGCCAGCAGCCGCCAGGGGATCACAGATACGCAGTATTTT
CASSRQGITDTQYF
>.|many|TRBJ1-3|TRBV9
TGTGCCAGCAGCGTATCCGCCGGGTATGGAAACACCATATATTTT
CASSVSAGYGNTIYF
>.|many|TRBJ2-1|TRBV20-1
TGCAGTGGCGGACAAACCCCCCGGGATGAGCAGTTCTTC
CSGGQTPRDEQFF
>.|many|TRBJ1-5|TRBV6-6
TGTGCCAGCAGTTATAGCGGTATCGGGGTGGGGAGCAATCAGCCCCAGCATTTT
CASSYSGIGVGSNQPQHF
>.|many|TRBJ2-3|TRBV9
TGTGCCAGCAGCGACCCCAGTGGAGTTACAGATACGCAGTATTTT
CASSDPSGVTDTQYF
>.|many|TRBJ1-6|TRBV12-3/TRBV12-4
TGTGCCAGCAGTTTACTGGACAGCTATAATTCACCCCTCCACTTT
CASSLLDSYNSPLHF
>TRBD1|many|TRBJ2-7|TRBV12-3/TRBV12-4
TGTGCCAGCAGTGTGACAGGGTACGAGCAGTACTTC
CASSVTGYEQYF